The 27 T cell receptor beta chains listed next were all sequenced from one sample in a study of T cell changes during pregnancy in multiple sclerosis. The method was immunoSEQ multiplex PCR; TCRdb's version includes in-frame clones alone and lacks a portion of them. The table records approximately 70,000 clones, about 91% of them present only once. The material was peripheral blood, obtained in the second trimester of pregnancy. These receptors were collected from a female donor in good health, enrolled as a control in a pregnancy study.

This clone was found once. The chain employs TRBV6-5 and TRBJ2-3; D remains ambiguous. Germline V CDR1 and CDR2: MNHEY, SVGAGI. This CDR3 comprises 13 residues. The V end was cut by 8 bases, the J end by 2 bases, with 11 bases between. The CDR3 is CASAPPDTDTQYF. CDR3 coding DNA: TGTGCCAGCGCCCCCCCAGACACAGATACGCAGTATTTT.

The V gene is TRBV27, the J gene TRBJ2-4; the match to TRBD1 covers 9 bases. CDR1 and CDR2 (germline): MNHEY, SMNVEV (reference sequence). The CDR3 covers 14 residues. J lost 6 bases, V lost 5 bases, and 5 bases had no gene match. CDR3 protein: CASSTRQGGNIQYF. For the CDR3, the DNA is TGTGCCAGCAGTACTAGACAGGGGGGAAACATTCAGTACTTC.

CDR3 sequence (DNA): TGTGCCAGCAGTGCCGGACAGGTTGAAGCTTTCTTT. Its protein is CASSAGQVEAFF. This chain links TRBV2 with TRBJ1-1; 7 bases line up with TRBD1. Germline loops: CDR1 SNHLY, CDR2 FYNNEI. The CDR3 runs to 12 residues. V lost 4 bases and J lost 7; bases outside the gene matches: 3.

The rearrangement links TRBV7-8 to TRBJ1-2; D gene unclear. The germline V gene encodes CDR1 SGHVS and CDR2 FQNEAQ. Deletions cut 5 bases from V and 8 bases from J, with 24 bases between. The CDR3 has 16 amino acids. In DNA, the CDR3 is TGTGCCAGCAGCCCCACCTTTGCGGCCCTCGCCGGCGGCTACACCTTC. Translation: CASSPTFAALAGGYTF.

This chain connects TRBV14 to TRBJ2-5, with D perhaps TRBD2 (6 bases). The CDR3 length is 16 residues. V was cut by 0 bases and J by 2 bases, with 13 bases left in between. Looked up from germline, CDR1 is SGHDN and CDR2 is FVKESK. CDR3 bases: TGTGCCAGCAGCCAAGATGGACGGGGGATACAAGAGACCCAGTACTTC. Translated: CASSQDGRGIQETQYF.

The V gene is TRBV28, the J gene TRBJ1-2; 10 bases are shared with TRBD1. The ends lost 4 bases at V and 1 base at J; junction bases unmatched: 3. Germline-derived CDR1 and CDR2 are MDHEN and SYDVKM. This CDR3 contains 15 residues. The CDR3, as DNA: TGTGCCAGCAGTTCGACAGGGGGCTATAACTATGGCTACACCTTC. The encoded protein is CASSSTGGYNYGYTF.

V is TRBV6-1 and J is TRBJ1-2; TRBD1 agrees at 10 bases. CDR3 size: 17 residues. Germline V gene sequence: CDR1 MNHNS, CDR2 SASEGT. Trimming at V came to 2 bases and at J to 1 base, leaving 7 bases not matched to a gene. The CDR3: CASSEPWGTGVNYGYTF. CDR3 coding DNA: TGTGCCAGCAGTGAACCGTGGGGGACAGGGGTTAACTATGGCTACACCTTC.

This sequence joins TRBV19 and TRBJ2-7; D may be TRBD2 (5 bases). Germline lookup yields CDR1 LNHDA and CDR2 SQIVND (reference sequence). This CDR3 contains 15 residues. V lost 1 base to trimming and J lost 6 bases, with 16 bases between them. The CDR3 DNA is TGTGCCAGTAGTATAGGCGGGTCCCGGGGTGGCGAGCAGTACTTC. Amino acid sequence: CASSIGGSRGGEQYF. The variable domain in full, with the rest retrieved from reference TRBV19 and TRBJ2-7, is DGGITQSPKYLFRKEGQNVTLSCEQNLNHDAMYWYRQDPGQGLRLIYYSQIVNDFQKGDIAEGYSVSREKKESFPLTVTSAQKNPTAFYLCASSIGGSRGGEQYFGPGTRLTVT.

The V and J genes are TRBV9 and TRBJ2-1; D is possibly TRBD1 (5 bases). Germline V CDR1 and CDR2: SGDLS, YYNGEE. Trimming removed 4 bases from V and 3 bases from J, with 11 bases in between. The CDR3 length is 14 residues. This CDR3 reads CASSPQGFYNEQFF. The CDR3 DNA follows: TGTGCCAGCAGCCCCCAGGGATTCTACAATGAGCAGTTCTTC. The whole variable domain, filled in from reference TRBV9 and TRBJ2-1, reads DSGVTQTPKHLITATGQRVTLRCSPRSGDLSVYWYQQSLDQGLQFLIQYYNGEERAKGNILERFSAQQFPDLHSELNLSSLELGDSALYFCASSPQGFYNEQFFGPGTRLTVL.

The chain carries TRBV12-5 and TRBJ2-1; 7 bases match TRBD2. Germline-derived CDR1 and CDR2 are LGHNT and FRNRAP. CDR3 length: 16 residues. J lost 6 bases, V lost 6 bases, and 14 bases had no gene match. Here the CDR3 reads CASGGGSGVWVNEQFF. In DNA, the CDR3 is TGTGCTAGTGGGGGGGGGAGCGGGGTTTGGGTCAATGAGCAGTTCTTC.

This CDR3 reads CASSLTSGGAADTQYF. The CDR3 DNA is TGTGCCAGCAGTCTCACTAGCGGGGGGGCTGCAGATACGCAGTATTTT. This sequence joins TRBV28 and TRBJ2-3; the match to TRBD2 covers 13 bases. Trimming removed 5 bases from V and 4 bases from J; junction bases left unmatched: 6. The germline CDR1 and CDR2 sequences are MDHEN and SYDVKM. CDR3 length: 16 amino acids.

This chain connects TRBV28 to TRBJ2-7; D might be TRBD1 (5 bases). Per germline, CDR1 MDHEN and CDR2 SYDVKM. V was clipped by 10 bases and J by 6 bases, with 16 bases between them. The CDR3 runs 12 residues. The CDR3 region is CATNVQGAEQYF. DNA of the CDR3: TGTGCCACCAACGTGCAAGGGGCCGAGCAGTACTTC.

This clone appeared a single time. The chain recombines TRBV18 with TRBJ1-1; TRBD1 matches at 8 bases. The CDR3 has 15 residues. Germline V gene data show CDR1 as KGHSH and CDR2 as LQKENI. The V segment lost 4 bases and the J segment 2 bases; nucleotides outside the gene matches: 6. The CDR3 DNA follows: TGTGCCAGCTCACTTGGACAGGGCGTCAACACTGAAGCTTTCTTT. Translation: CASSLGQGVNTEAFF.

CDR3 DNA: TGTGCCTTGAGACTAGCGGGAGGGTTGGACACCGGGGAGCTGTTTTTT. Protein: CALRLAGGLDTGELFF. This chain connects TRBV30 to TRBJ2-2; 14 positions agree with TRBD2. The CDR3 sequence is 16 residues long. J gave up 3 bases and V 7 bases, and 7 bases lay outside the gene matches. From germline, CDR1 is GTSNPN and CDR2 SVGIG (reference sequence).

Only one count was recorded for this clone. The gene calls are TRBV14 and TRBJ2-3; TRBD1 agrees at 12 bases. V lost 4 bases, J lost 6 bases, and 11 bases stayed unmatched. Germline values: CDR1 SGHDN, CDR2 FVKESK. The CDR3 length is 17 residues. The CDR3 loop reads CASSRPPGQGARDTQYF. CDR3 DNA sequence: TGTGCCAGCAGCCGCCCCCCGGGACAGGGGGCACGGGATACGCAGTATTTT.

V usage is TRBV2 and J usage is TRBJ2-7; TRBD2 matches 10 bases. J gave up 7 bases and V 3 bases, and 9 bases lay outside the gene matches. Looked up from germline, CDR1 is SNHLY and CDR2 is FYNNEI. The CDR3 sequence is 15 residues long. The CDR3 coding sequence is TGTGCCAGCAGTGAGGGTAGCGGGAGGTTGGGGGAGCAGTACTTC. This codes for CASSEGSGRLGEQYF. The full variable domain, rest sourced from reference TRBV2 and TRBJ2-7, is EPEVTQTPSHQVTQMGQEVILRCVPISNHLYFYWYRQILGQKVEFLVSFYNNEISEKSEIFDDQFSVERPDGSNFTLKIRSTKLEDSAMYFCASSEGSGRLGEQYFGPGTRLTVT.

This chain uses TRBV30 with TRBJ1-1, with D unclear. V lost 3 bases, J lost 1 base, and 12 bases lay in between. Germline lookup yields CDR1 GTSNPN and CDR2 SVGIG (reference sequence). The CDR3 totals 14 residues. The CDR3 loop is CAWSRGWGNTEAFF. The CDR3 DNA reads TGTGCCTGGAGCCGGGGTTGGGGGAACACTGAAGCTTTCTTT.

This chain uses TRBV27 with TRBJ1-6, with D possibly matching TRBD1 (5 bases). Trimming took off 2 bases at V and 6 bases at J, with 11 bases between the two ends. The CDR3 contains 15 residues. In germline, CDR1 is MNHEY, CDR2 SMNVEV (reference sequence). The CDR3 DNA reads as TGTGCCAGCAGTTTACCGGGGGAATTTAATTCACCCCTCCACTTT. Translation: CASSLPGEFNSPLHF.

The genes are TRBV11-3 and TRBJ2-7, with TRBD2 matching 8 bases. The CDR3 contains 17 residues. V was clipped by 5 bases and J by 4 bases; unmatched bases: 16. CDR1 and CDR2 (germline): SGHNT, YENEEA. The CDR3 nucleotides are TGTGCCAGCAGCCCCCTTTATAGCGGGGAACAGTTTTACGAGCAGTACTTC. Its translation is CASSPLYSGEQFYEQYF.

There are a few counts of this clone. The CDR3: CASSTPGVTNSPLHF. The CDR3 DNA reads TGTGCCAGCAGTACCCCCGGGGTCACAAATTCACCCCTCCACTTT. J is TRBJ1-6 and V is TRBV6-5; D gene uncertain. Per the germline V gene, CDR1 is MNHEY and CDR2 is SVGAGI. There are 15 residues in the CDR3. Trimming took off 5 bases at V and 7 bases at J, with 15 bases between the two ends.

This clone is a singleton in its sample. This sequence joins TRBV7-2 and TRBJ2-7, with D tentatively TRBD1 (5 bases). The germline V gene has CDR1 SGHTA and CDR2 FQGNSA. The V end lost 5 bases, the J end lost 2 bases, and 16 bases lay between the germline ends. The CDR3 is 15 residues long. CDR3 DNA sequence: TGTGCCAGCAGCGAAGGACATCCCCGAGCCTACGAGCAGTACTTC. Its protein is CASSEGHPRAYEQYF.

V is TRBV6-5 and J is TRBJ2-5; D unclear. The CDR3 is 13 amino acids. The germline gives CDR1 MNHEY, CDR2 SVGAGI. The germline V and J ends were trimmed by 0 bases and 4 bases, with 6 bases remaining between them. The DNA of the CDR3 is TGTGCCAGCAGTTACTCGTTTCTAGAGACCCAGTACTTC. Its protein is CASSYSFLETQYF.

The CDR3 coding sequence is TGTGCCATCAGTGGGTCGAAGGGGGAGAACACAGATACGCAGTATTTT. Amino acid sequence: CAISGSKGENTDTQYF. The chain couples TRBV10-3 to TRBJ2-3; maybe TRBD1 (6 bases). Germline CDR1 is ENHRY and CDR2 is SYGVKD. The CDR3 spans 16 residues. V lost 4 bases to trimming and J lost 2 bases, with 16 bases between them.

The rearrangement uses TRBV7-2 and TRBJ2-7; the match to TRBD2 covers 9 bases. The CDR3 is made up of 15 amino acids. Germline values: CDR1 SGHTA, CDR2 FQGNSA. Trimming cost V 2 bases and J 3 bases; bases outside gene matches: 5. CDR3 DNA: TGTGCCAGCAGCTTATGGGGACTAGCAAACTACGAGCAGTACTTC. Translating gives CASSLWGLANYEQYF.

This chain links TRBV4-3 with TRBJ2-5, with 7 bases aligning to TRBD2. Germline V lookup: CDR1 LGHNA, CDR2 YSLEER. The ends lost 0 bases at V and 3 bases at J; junction bases unmatched: 7. CDR3 length: 16 amino acids. The CDR3 coding sequence is TGCGCCAGCAGCCAAGATGGGGCAGGGAGGGAAGAGACCCAGTACTTC. It yields the protein CASSQDGAGREETQYF.

Concerning this clone itself: In the same sample, other DNA sequences code for this CDR3. The rearrangement joins TRBV28 to TRBJ2-1; TRBD2 might be the D (5 bases). CDR1 is MDHEN, CDR2 SYDVKM, per germline. The CDR3 runs to 14 residues. Deletions cut 2 bases from V and 1 base from J, with 6 bases between. CDR3 nucleotide sequence: TGTGCCAGCAGTTTAACGGGGTCCTACAATGAGCAGTTCTTC. Translated, it gives CASSLTGSYNEQFF.

The chain couples TRBV7-9 to TRBJ2-1; TRBD2 agrees at 9 bases. V was clipped by 3 bases and J by 7 bases; unmatched bases: 7. Germline CDR1 SEHNR, CDR2 FQNEAQ (reference sequence). The CDR3 totals 15 residues. CDR3 in amino acids: CASSFVASGKNEQFF. In DNA form, the CDR3 reads TGTGCCAGCAGCTTTGTGGCTAGCGGGAAGAATGAGCAGTTCTTC.